This T cell receptor beta chain was captured by sequencing in a study of radiotherapy plus CTLA-4 blockade in lung cancer. Findings and caveats of the study: Early clone dynamics of blood T cells, plus interferon-beta, reportedly predicted response best.

Chemo-refractory metastatic non-small-cell lung cancer patients were treated with focal radiation plus CTLA-4 blockade with ipilimumab. V shed 1 base and J shed 6 bases, with 7 bases lying between them. Germline V CDR1 and CDR2: MNHNS, SASEGT. This CDR3 comprises 13 residues. This clone has a handful of counts. Its antigen is unidentified. This table comes from immunoSEQ multiplex PCR, and its TCRdb copy is limited to in-frame clones, with some not included. The sample shows 50,000 to 65,000 clones, 75% to 85% of them seen only once. Sequenced here: peripheral blood, sampled from a patient treated with radiotherapy plus ipilimumab. The V gene is TRBV6-1, the J gene TRBJ1-5; D is unclear. This TCR was sampled from a human donor with non-small cell lung cancer who had a complete response to radiotherapy plus ipilimumab. The CDR3 DNA is TGTGCCAGCAGTGAAGTAAGTAGTCAGCCCCAGCATTTT. It translates to CASSEVSSQPQHF.